The source of this T cell receptor (beta chain) is a study of blood T cell repertoires in COVID-19. Study-wide context: T cells, B-cell-depleted T cells, or PBMCs provided the cDNA or gDNA that served as material.

Authors' processing steps: Amplified reference gene primers provided the basis for estimating nucleated cell counts. Assay used: immunoSEQ multiplex PCR; TCRdb lists only in-frame clones, some missing. V, J and clone size are those of that table, while D and trimming were read from the DNA. The data show 76,000 or so clones, with roughly 89% seen just once and approximately 8% held by the top ten. The CDR3 contains 12 residues. Germline loops: CDR1 LGHDT, CDR2 YNNKEL (reference sequence). V dropped 4 bases and J dropped 6 bases, with 6 bases sitting between them. The source of this sequence is a man under 40 with acute or convalescent COVID-19. The sequenced sample consisted of peripheral blood. The rearrangement uses TRBV3-1 (or the pseudogene TRBV3-2) and TRBJ2-2; no firm D call. The chain's CDR3 is CASSPQAGELFF. CDR3 DNA sequence: TGTGCCAGCAGCCCCCAGGCCGGGGAGCTGTTTTTT.